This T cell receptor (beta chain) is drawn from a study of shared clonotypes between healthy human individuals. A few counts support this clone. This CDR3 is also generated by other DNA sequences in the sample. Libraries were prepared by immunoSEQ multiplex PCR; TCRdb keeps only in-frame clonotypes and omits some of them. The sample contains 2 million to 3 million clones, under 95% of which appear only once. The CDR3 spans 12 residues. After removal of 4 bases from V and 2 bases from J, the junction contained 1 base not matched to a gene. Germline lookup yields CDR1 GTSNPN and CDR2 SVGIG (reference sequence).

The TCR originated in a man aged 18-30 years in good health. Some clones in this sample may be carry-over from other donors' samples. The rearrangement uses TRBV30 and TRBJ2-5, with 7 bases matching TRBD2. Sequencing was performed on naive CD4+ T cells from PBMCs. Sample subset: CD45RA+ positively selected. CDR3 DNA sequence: TGTGCCTGGACTAGCGGACAAGAGACCCAGTACTTC. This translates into CAWTSGQETQYF. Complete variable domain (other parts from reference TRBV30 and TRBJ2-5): SQTIHQWPATLVQPVGSPLSLECTVEGTSNPNLYWYRQAAGRGLQLLFYSVGIGQISSEVPQNLSASRPQDRQFILSSKKLLLSDSGFYLCAWTSGQETQYFGPGTRLLVL.